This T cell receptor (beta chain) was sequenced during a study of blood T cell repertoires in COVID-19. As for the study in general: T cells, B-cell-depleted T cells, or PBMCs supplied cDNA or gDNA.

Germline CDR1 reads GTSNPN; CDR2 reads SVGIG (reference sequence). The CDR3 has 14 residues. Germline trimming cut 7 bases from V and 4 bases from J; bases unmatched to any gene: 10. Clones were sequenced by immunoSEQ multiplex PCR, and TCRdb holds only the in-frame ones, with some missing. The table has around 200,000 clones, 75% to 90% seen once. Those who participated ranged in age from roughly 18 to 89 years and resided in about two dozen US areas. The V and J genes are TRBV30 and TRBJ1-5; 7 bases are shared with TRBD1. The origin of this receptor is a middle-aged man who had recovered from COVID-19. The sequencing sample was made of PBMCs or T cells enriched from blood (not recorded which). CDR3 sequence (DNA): TGTGCCTTAGGCCCCGCAGGGGGGAATCAGCCCCAGCATTTT. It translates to CALGPAGGNQPQHF.